This T cell receptor beta chain was sequenced in a study of shared clonotypes between healthy human individuals. Study findings and constraints: Non-shared clonotypes displayed generation probabilities falling below those of clonotypes present in all four donors.

J was trimmed by 2 bases and V by 8 bases; bases with no gene match: 7. CDR3 length: 14 residues. Germline-derived CDR1 and CDR2 are SGHAT and FQNNGV. Per the original methods: ImmunoSEQ sequences covered only the junction and lacked quality scores; filtering therefore differed. Assay used: immunoSEQ multiplex PCR; TCRdb lists only in-frame clones, some missing. The DNA gave D and trimming, while V, J and clone size come from that table. Of nearly 1,000,000 clones in the sample, roughly 72% are singletons; the top ten hold around 1.5%. A remark on this clone: Its antigen is unknown.

The donors were adults (healthy and HIV-negative) with no recent acute infections or vaccinations. There were only Caucasian adults among the donors, and all lived in Nashville, Tennessee. This receptor was identified in a man aged 18 to 30 in good health. Sequencing was done on a sample of memory CD4+ T cells sorted from blood. Subset reported: CD45RA-negative fraction. The chain joins TRBV11-2 to TRBJ2-7; 9 bases are a match to TRBD2. CDR3 amino acids: CASLKTSGPYEQYF. CDR3 coding DNA: TGTGCCAGCCTAAAGACTAGCGGTCCCTACGAGCAGTACTTC.